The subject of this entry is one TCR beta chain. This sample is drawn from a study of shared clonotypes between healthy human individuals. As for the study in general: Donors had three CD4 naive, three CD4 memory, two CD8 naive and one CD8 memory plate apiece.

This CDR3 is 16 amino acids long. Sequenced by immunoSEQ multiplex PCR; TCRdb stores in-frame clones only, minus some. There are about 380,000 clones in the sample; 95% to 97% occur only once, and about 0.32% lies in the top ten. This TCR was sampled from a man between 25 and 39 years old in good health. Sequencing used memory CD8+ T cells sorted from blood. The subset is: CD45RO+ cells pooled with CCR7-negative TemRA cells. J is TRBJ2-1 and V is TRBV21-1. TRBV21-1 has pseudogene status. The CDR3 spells CASSKAGGKRYNEQFF. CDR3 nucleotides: TGTGCCAGCAGCAAAGCGGGCGGAAAACGGTACAATGAGCAGTTCTTC.